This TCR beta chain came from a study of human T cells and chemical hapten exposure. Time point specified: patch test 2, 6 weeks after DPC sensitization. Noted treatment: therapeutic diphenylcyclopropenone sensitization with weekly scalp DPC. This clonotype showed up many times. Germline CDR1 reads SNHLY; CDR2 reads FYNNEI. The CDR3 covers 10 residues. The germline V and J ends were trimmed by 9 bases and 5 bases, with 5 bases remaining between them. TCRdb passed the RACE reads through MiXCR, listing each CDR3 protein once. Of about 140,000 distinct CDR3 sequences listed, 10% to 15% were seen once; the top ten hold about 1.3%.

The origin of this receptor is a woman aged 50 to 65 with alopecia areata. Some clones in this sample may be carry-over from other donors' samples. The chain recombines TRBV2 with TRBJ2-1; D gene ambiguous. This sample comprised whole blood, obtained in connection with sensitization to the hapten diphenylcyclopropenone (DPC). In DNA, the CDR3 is TGTGCCAGTACTAACAATGAGCAGTTCTTC. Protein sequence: CASTNNEQFF.